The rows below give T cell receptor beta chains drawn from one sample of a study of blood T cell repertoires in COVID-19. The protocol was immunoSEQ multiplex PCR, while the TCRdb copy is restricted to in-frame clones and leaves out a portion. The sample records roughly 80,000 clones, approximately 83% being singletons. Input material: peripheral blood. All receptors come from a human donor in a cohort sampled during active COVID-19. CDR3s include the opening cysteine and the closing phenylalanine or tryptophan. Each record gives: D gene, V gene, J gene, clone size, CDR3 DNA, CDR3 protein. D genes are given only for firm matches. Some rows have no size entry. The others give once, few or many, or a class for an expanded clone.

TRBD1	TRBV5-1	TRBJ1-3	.	TGCGCCAGCAGCCTGCAGGGACAGAATAGAAACACCATATATTTT	CASSLQGQNRNTIYF
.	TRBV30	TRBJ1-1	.	TGTGCCTGGAGTGTAGGGGTGGGGATGAACACTGAAGCTTTCTTT	CAWSVGVGMNTEAFF
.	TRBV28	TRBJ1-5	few	TGTGCCAGCAGTTTAGGAGGGCCTCAAGAGCCCCAGCATTTT	CASSLGGPQEPQHF
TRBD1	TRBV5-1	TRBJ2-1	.	TGCGCCAGCAGCTTGCCAAGATCGGACAGGGATAATGAGCAGTTCTTC	CASSLPRSDRDNEQFF
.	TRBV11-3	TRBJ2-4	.	TGTGCCAGCAGCCCAGGAGGGATGCTAGCCAAAAACATTCAGTACTTC	CASSPGGMLAKNIQYF
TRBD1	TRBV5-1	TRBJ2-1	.	TGCGCCAGCAGCGCCCTCATGGGACAGGGCTACAATGAGCAGTTCTTC	CASSALMGQGYNEQFF
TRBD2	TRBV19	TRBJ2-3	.	TGTGTCAGTATGGTAGCGGGGGGGCAGGGAGATACGCAGTATTTT	CVSMVAGGQGDTQYF
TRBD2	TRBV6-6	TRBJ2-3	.	TGTGCCACCGCGGGAGAAGCGGGGAGGAGCACAGATACGCAGTATTTT	CATAGEAGRSTDTQYF
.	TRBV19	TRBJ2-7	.	TGTGCCAGTAGTATGGGGACTGTCTCCTACGAGCAGTACTTC	CASSMGTVSYEQYF
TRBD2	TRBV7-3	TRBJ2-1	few	TGTGCCAGCAGCTCTAGCGGGGTGCCTAACAATGAGCAGTTCTTC	CASSSSGVPNNEQFF
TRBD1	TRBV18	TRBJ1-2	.	TGTGCCAGCTCACCTACTACAGGGGACGACGGCTACACCTTC	CASSPTTGDDGYTF
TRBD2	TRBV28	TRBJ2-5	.	TGTGCCAGCAGTTCAGCGGGGGGGCCACGAGAGACCCAGTACTTC	CASSSAGGPRETQYF
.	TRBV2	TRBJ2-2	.	TGTGCCAGCAGGGTAACACAGACGAACACCGGGGAGCTGTTTTTT	CASRVTQTNTGELFF
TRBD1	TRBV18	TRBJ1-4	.	TGTGCCAGCTCAGAGGGACAGGTCCATGAAAAACTGTTTTTT	CASSEGQVHEKLFF
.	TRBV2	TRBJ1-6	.	TGTGCCAGCAGAGTAGGGGATTCACCCCTCCACTTT	CASRVGDSPLHF
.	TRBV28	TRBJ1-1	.	TGTGCCAGCAGTACTCCATTGACGGGGATGAACACTGAAGCTTTCTTT	CASSTPLTGMNTEAFF
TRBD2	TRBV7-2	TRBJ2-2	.	TGTGCCAGCAGCTTAGATAGCGGGGGGGCCTTCGGGGAGCTGTTTTTT	CASSLDSGGAFGELFF